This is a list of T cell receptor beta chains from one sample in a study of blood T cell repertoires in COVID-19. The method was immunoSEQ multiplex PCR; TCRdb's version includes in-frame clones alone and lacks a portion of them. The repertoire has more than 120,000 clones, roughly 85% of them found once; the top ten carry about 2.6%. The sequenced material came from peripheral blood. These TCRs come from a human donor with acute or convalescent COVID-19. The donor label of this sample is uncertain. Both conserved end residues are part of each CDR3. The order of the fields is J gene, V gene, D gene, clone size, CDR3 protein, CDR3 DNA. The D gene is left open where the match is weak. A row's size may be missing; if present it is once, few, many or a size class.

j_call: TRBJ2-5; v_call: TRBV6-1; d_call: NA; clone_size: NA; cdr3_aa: CASSENGNQETQYF; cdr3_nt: TGTGCCAGCAGTGAAAACGGGAACCAAGAGACCCAGTACTTC
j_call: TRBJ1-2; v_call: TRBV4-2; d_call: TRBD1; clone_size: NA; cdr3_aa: CASSQDLGTDLYGYTF; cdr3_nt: TGTGCCAGCAGCCAAGATTTAGGGACAGACCTCTATGGCTACACCTTC
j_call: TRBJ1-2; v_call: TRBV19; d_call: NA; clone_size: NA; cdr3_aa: CASSSGRAGDGGYTF; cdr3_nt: TGTGCCAGTAGTTCTGGACGCGCAGGGGATGGAGGCTACACCTTC
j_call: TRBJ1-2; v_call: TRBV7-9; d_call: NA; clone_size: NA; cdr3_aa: CASSLVQGGNGYTF; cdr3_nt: TGTGCCAGCAGCTTAGTTCAGGGTGGGAATGGCTACACCTTC
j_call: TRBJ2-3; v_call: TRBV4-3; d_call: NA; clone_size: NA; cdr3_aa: CASSQEPGGGLTDTQYF; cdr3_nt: TGCGCCAGCAGCCAAGAACCAGGTGGTGGGTTAACAGATACGCAGTATTTT
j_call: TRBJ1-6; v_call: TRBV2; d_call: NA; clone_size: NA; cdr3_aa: CASNRESSYNSPLHF; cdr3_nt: TGTGCCAGCAACAGGGAGAGCTCCTATAATTCACCCCTCCACTTT
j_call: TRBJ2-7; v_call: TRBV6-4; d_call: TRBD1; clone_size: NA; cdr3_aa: CAYEATGQVISEQYF; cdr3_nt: TGTGCCTACGAGGCGACGGGACAGGTCATCTCCGAGCAGTACTTC
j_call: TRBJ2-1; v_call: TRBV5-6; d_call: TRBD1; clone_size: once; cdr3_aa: CASSTGTGVYNEQFF; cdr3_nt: TGTGCCAGCAGCACTGGGACAGGGGTATACAATGAGCAGTTCTTC
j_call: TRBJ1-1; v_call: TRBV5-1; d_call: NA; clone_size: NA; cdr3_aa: CASSLDPPGQPPNTEAFF; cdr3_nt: TGCGCCAGCAGCTTGGACCCCCCAGGACAGCCCCCGAACACTGAAGCTTTCTTT
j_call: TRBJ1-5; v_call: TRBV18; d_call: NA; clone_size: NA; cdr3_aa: CASSQGGDQPQHF; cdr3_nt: TGTGCCAGCTCCCAGGGAGGAGATCAGCCCCAGCATTTT
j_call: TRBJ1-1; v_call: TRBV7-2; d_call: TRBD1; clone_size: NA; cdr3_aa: CASGGTAGRTEAFF; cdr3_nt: TGTGCCAGCGGGGGGACAGCCGGGAGAACTGAAGCTTTCTTT
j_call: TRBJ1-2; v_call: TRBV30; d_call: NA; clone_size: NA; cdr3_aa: CAWSTFQGGGSYGYTF; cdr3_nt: TGTGCCTGGAGTACGTTCCAGGGCGGTGGGTCGTATGGCTACACCTTC
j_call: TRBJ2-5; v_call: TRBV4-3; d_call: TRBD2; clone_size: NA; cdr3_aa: CASSQDIGGGAFETQYF; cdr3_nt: TGCGCCAGCAGCCAAGATATTGGCGGGGGGGCGTTTGAGACCCAGTACTTC
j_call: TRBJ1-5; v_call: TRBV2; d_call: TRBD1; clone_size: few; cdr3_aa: CASSMTGGSQPQHF; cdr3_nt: TGTGCCAGCAGCATGACAGGGGGCTCTCAGCCCCAGCATTTT
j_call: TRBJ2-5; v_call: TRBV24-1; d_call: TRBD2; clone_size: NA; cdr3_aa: CATSDTRGARRETQYF; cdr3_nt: TGTGCCACCAGTGATACGCGGGGGGCCAGAAGGGAGACCCAGTACTTC
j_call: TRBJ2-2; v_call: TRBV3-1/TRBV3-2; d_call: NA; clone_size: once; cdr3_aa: CASSQITARGELFF; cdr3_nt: TGTGCCAGCAGCCAAATCACGGCCAGGGGGGAGCTGTTTTTT
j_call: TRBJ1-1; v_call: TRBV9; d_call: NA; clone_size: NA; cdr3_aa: CASSVVVDTEAFF; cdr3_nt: TGTGCCAGCAGCGTAGTGGTAGACACTGAAGCTTTCTTT
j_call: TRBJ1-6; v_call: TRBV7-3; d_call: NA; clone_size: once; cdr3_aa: CASSWGGDSPLHF; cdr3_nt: TGTGCCAGCAGCTGGGGGGGGGATTCACCCCTCCACTTT